These T cell receptor beta chains were read from a single sample in a study of blood T cell repertoires in COVID-19. Using immunoSEQ multiplex PCR, the repertoire was profiled, and TCRdb retains in-frame clones only, with some absent. This table holds roughly 300,000 clones, about nine tenths found once. Sequences were obtained from PBMCs or T cells enriched from blood (not recorded which). The receptors derive from a woman in her thirties who had recovered from COVID-19. Each CDR3 is given with its conserved first and last residue. Not every row has a clone size; where given, it reads once, few, many or a size class.

V | size | CDR3
TRBV28 | - | CASRRGLAGNDEQFF
TRBV4-1 | - | CASSQPYTSREQYF
TRBV9 | - | CASSVGLAGPLSTGELFF
TRBV7-9 | - | CASSFDSGQGTYEQYF
TRBV7-9 | few | CASRPNRGGNTEAFF
TRBV27 | - | CASGQLGDKPQHF
TRBV9 | - | CASSPGLQGSTEAFF
TRBV28 | - | CASSLTGTGDYSNQPQHF
TRBV4-1 | - | CASSQGRVAGLYEQYF
TRBV30 | - | CACVLQGEDEQYF
TRBV15 | - | CATSRTRDRINSPLHF
TRBV3-1/TRBV3-2 | - | CASSQTSGAYEQYF
TRBV9 | - | CASSVATDKNQETQYF
TRBV11-2 | once | CASGQAISGANVLTF
TRBV5-6 | few | CASSFWTSGRNTGELFF
TRBV7-2 | - | CASSLEGYYLVYEQYF
TRBV7-9 | - | CASSRGGATDVSYNEQFF
TRBV7-2 | - | CASSFRGVYSDQPQHF
TRBV6-5 | - | CASRPTVNEKLFF
TRBV28 | - | CASSLWGGNTEAFF
TRBV4-3 | - | CASSQDTGQGARELFF
TRBV18 | - | CASSPDRGRSGELFF
TRBV6-5 | - | CASSTGLANYGYTF
TRBV6-1 | few | CASSESNNQPQHF
TRBV6-1 | - | CASSELAGGPPGELFF
TRBV19 | - | CASSIGPGRADEQFF
TRBV15 | - | CATSRDLMENQPQHF
TRBV5-1 | - | CASSLGTSGNHEQFF
TRBV9 | - | CASSAQPSTSHQETQYF
TRBV27 | - | CASSSGGGTGELFF
TRBV28 | - | CASSFLTSGYNEQFF
TRBV6-5 | - | CASRNRDRAAEAFF
TRBV5-1 | - | CASSSGLAGGANTGELFF
TRBV29-1 | - | CSVAGTGHSGANVLTF
TRBV28 | - | CASSSPTFGETQYF
TRBV25-1 | - | CASSDSGRAYEQYF
TRBV28 | - | CASSLFRRVGNQPQHF
TRBV5-4 | - | CASSSDRAQPQHF
TRBV24-1 | - | CATDRGGRTDTQYF
TRBV5-4 | - | CASSLASSEMMYF
TRBV18 | few | CASSPPIGSEAFF
TRBV5-1 | once | CASSSLGNEQFF
TRBV6-5 | - | CATSTSLSSYEQYF
TRBV18 | - | CASSPPSQATKNIQYF
TRBV4-3 | - | CASSHGGTGRREGGMFF